The next 17 T cell receptor beta chains were all read from a single sample in a study of control samples from healthy donors and cancer patients. TCRdb's table, derived via immunoSEQ multiplex PCR, lists solely in-frame clones and lacks some. This table holds around 170,000 clones, roughly 89% found once. Material: blood. Receptors originate from a woman between 45 and 65 years old in good health.

The chain employs TRBV7-9 and TRBJ2-4; D may be TRBD1 (7 bases). The CDR3 totals 15 residues. Trimming shortened V by 4 bases and J by 7 bases, and 17 bases separated the two germline ends. The V gene's germline CDR1 is SEHNR and CDR2 FQNEAQ (reference sequence). CDR3 nucleotides: TGTGCCAGCAGCTCAGTCAGGGGGGATTGGAACATTCAGTACTTC. Its translation is CASSSVRGDWNIQYF.

This chain links TRBV6-2 or TRBV6-3 with TRBJ1-5, with 9 bases identical to TRBD1. CDR3 length: 15 amino acids. CDR1 and CDR2 (germline): MNHEY, SVGEGT. The V segment lost 6 bases and the J segment 6 bases; nucleotides outside the gene matches: 9. The CDR3 bases are TGTGCCAGCAGCCTTACAGGGGGCGATCGTCAGCCCCAGCATTTT. As protein: CASSLTGGDRQPQHF.

The V gene is TRBV5-1, the J gene TRBJ1-2, with 8 bases that match TRBD1. This CDR3 has 16 amino acids. Germline V gene lookup returns CDR1 SGHRS and CDR2 YFSETQ. The trim removed 4 bases at V and 5 bases at J, leaving 13 bases unmatched. CDR3 loop: CASSPIQGAFSYGYTF. CDR3 nucleotides: TGCGCCAGCAGCCCAATCCAGGGGGCGTTTAGTTATGGCTACACCTTC.

This clone came up once. The chain is built from TRBV5-1 and TRBJ1-6; 8 bases map to TRBD1. V lost 2 bases to trimming and J lost 5 bases; unmatched junction nucleotides: 6. CDR1 and CDR2 (germline): SGHRS, YFSETQ. This CDR3 comprises 16 residues. The CDR3 sequence: CASSFDRGGNNSPLHF. Written as DNA, the CDR3 is TGCGCCAGCAGCTTTGACAGGGGTGGGAATAATTCACCCCTCCACTTT.

The chain is built from TRBV7-2 and TRBJ1-1, with D possibly being TRBD1 (5 bases). The CDR3 runs 15 residues. V lost 6 bases, J lost 3 bases, and 17 bases lay in between. Germline V gene lookup returns CDR1 SGHTA and CDR2 FQGNSA. The CDR3 sequence: CASRTRDGIYTEAFF. The CDR3 coding sequence is TGTGCCAGCAGAACCCGGGACGGGATATACACTGAAGCTTTCTTT. Together with reference TRBV7-2 and TRBJ1-1, the CDR3 gives the full variable domain: GAGVSQSPSNKVTEKGKDVELRCDPISGHTALYWYRQSLGQGLEFLIYFQGNSAPDKSGLPSDRFSAERTGGSVSTLTIQRTQQEDSAVYLCASRTRDGIYTEAFFGQGTRLTVV.

The V and J genes are TRBV28 and TRBJ2-1; D not resolved. Germline lookup yields CDR1 MDHEN and CDR2 SYDVKM. There are 13 residues in the CDR3. V was shortened by 3 bases and J by 5 bases, with 8 bases between the two germline ends. The CDR3 reads CASSFRRNNEQFF. DNA of the CDR3: TGTGCCAGCAGTTTCCGCAGGAACAATGAGCAGTTCTTC.

This rearrangement joins TRBV7-3 to TRBJ2-3; D is uncertain. With 5 bases removed from V and 2 bases from J, the gap between germline ends came to 11 bases. The CDR3 contains 14 residues. Germline CDR1 is SGHTA and CDR2 is FQGTGA. DNA of the CDR3: TGTGCCAGCAGCCCTATCCCGTACACAGATACGCAGTATTTT. Translating it yields CASSPIPYTDTQYF.

This clone was counted only a few times. V is TRBV7-8 and J is TRBJ2-2, with D unresolved. CDR3 length: 16 amino acids. Per germline, CDR1 SGHVS and CDR2 FQNEAQ. The ends were cut back, 6 bases at V and 2 bases at J, with 16 bases in the middle. The CDR3 sequence: CASRQRPGFNTGELFF. The DNA of the CDR3 is TGTGCCAGCAGACAAAGGCCCGGCTTTAACACCGGGGAGCTGTTTTTT.

The V and J genes are TRBV30 and TRBJ1-5; D gene unclear. Trimming took 0 bases from V and 7 from J, leaving 10 bases between them. The germline CDR1 and CDR2 sequences are GTSNPN and SVGIG (reference sequence). CDR3 length equals 13 residues. CDR3 protein: CAWSVGYEQPQHF. The CDR3 coding sequence is TGTGCCTGGAGTGTTGGTTACGAACAGCCCCAGCATTTT.

The V gene is TRBV28, the J gene TRBJ2-7, with TRBD1 matching over 9 bases. Looked up from germline, CDR1 is MDHEN and CDR2 is SYDVKM. Trimming removed 6 bases from V and 6 bases from J; junction bases left unmatched: 12. The CDR3 has 15 amino acids. The CDR3 here is CASSHPGQGVLEQYF. In DNA, the CDR3 is TGTGCCAGCAGCCATCCGGGACAGGGAGTTCTCGAGCAGTACTTC.

The J gene is TRBJ2-7, the V gene TRBV29-1; 7 bases are shared with TRBD1. The V gene's germline CDR1 is SQVTM and CDR2 ANQGSEA. The V segment lost 8 bases and the J segment 2 bases; nucleotides outside the gene matches: 9. The CDR3 is 13 amino acids. The CDR3 region has the DNA TGCAGCTACCAGGGACAGCTCACCTACGAGCAGTACTTC. The encoded protein is CSYQGQLTYEQYF.

This chain links TRBV7-9 with TRBJ2-7, with D possibly TRBD2 on 5 matching bases. Germline V gene lookup returns CDR1 SEHNR and CDR2 FQNEAQ (reference sequence). The CDR3 runs to 14 residues. With 0 bases removed from V and 6 bases from J, the gap between germline ends came to 12 bases. The CDR3 loop reads CASSLAEVGREQYF. CDR3 coding DNA: TGTGCCAGCAGCTTAGCGGAGGTGGGCCGCGAGCAGTACTTC.

This clone was seen more than once but under ten times. V is TRBV7-8 and J is TRBJ2-1; D could derive from TRBD1 or TRBD2 (5 bases each). Deletions cut 5 bases from V and 1 base from J, with 15 bases between. The CDR3 length is 16 residues. Germline V gene data show CDR1 as SGHVS and CDR2 as FQNEAQ. Here the CDR3 DNA reads TGTGCCAGCAGCCCGTCGGGGCGCAAATCCTACAATGAGCAGTTCTTC. The encoded protein is CASSPSGRKSYNEQFF. The whole variable domain, remainder taken from reference TRBV7-8 and TRBJ2-1, is GAGVSQSPRYKVAKRGQDVALRCDPISGHVSLFWYQQALGQGPEFLTYFQNEAQLDKSGLPSDRFFAERPEGSVSTLKIQRTQQEDSAVYLCASSPSGRKSYNEQFFGPGTRLTVL.

J is TRBJ2-7 and V is TRBV4-3, with 8 bases that match TRBD1. Germline CDR1 and CDR2: LGHNA and YSLEER. With 1 base clipped from V and 5 bases from J, the junction kept 4 bases outside the gene matches. The CDR3 loop spans 14 amino acids. The chain's CDR3 is CASSQVQGAHEQYF. The CDR3 DNA follows: TGCGCCAGCAGCCAAGTCCAGGGGGCTCACGAGCAGTACTTC.

The V gene is TRBV29-1, the J gene TRBJ2-7, with 7 bases lining up with TRBD1. The CDR3 has 13 amino acids. V was pared by 4 bases and J by 3 bases, with 6 bases of the junction left unmatched. The germline gives CDR1 SQVTM, CDR2 ANQGSEA. Here the CDR3 DNA reads TGCAGCGTTGGGCCAGGGGGTGTCTACGAGCAGTACTTC. Its translation: CSVGPGGVYEQYF.

This chain connects TRBV10-3 to TRBJ2-1, with 9 positions matching TRBD2. Losses at the gene ends were 6 bases for V and 0 bases for J; bases not matched to a gene: 3. The V gene's germline CDR1 is ENHRY and CDR2 SYGVKD. CDR3 length: 15 residues. The CDR3 DNA reads as TGTGCCATCAGCGGACTAGCGAGCTCCTACAATGAGCAGTTCTTC. It yields the protein CAISGLASSYNEQFF.

This chain links TRBV15 with TRBJ1-2, with D maybe TRBD1 (5 bases). This CDR3 contains 14 residues. Germline CDR1 reads LNHNV; CDR2 reads YYDKDF (reference sequence). V gave up 0 bases and J gave up 4 bases, with 9 bases separating them. Here the CDR3 reads CATSRDQGVYGYTF. CDR3 nucleotides: TGTGCCACCAGCAGAGATCAGGGTGTCTATGGCTACACCTTC. The full variable domain, completed using reference TRBV15 and TRBJ1-2, is DAMVIQNPRYQVTQFGKPVTLSCSQTLNHNVMYWYQQKSSQAPKLLFHYYDKDFNNEADTPDNFQSRRPNTSFCFLDIRSPGLGDTAMYLCATSRDQGVYGYTFGSGTRLTVV.